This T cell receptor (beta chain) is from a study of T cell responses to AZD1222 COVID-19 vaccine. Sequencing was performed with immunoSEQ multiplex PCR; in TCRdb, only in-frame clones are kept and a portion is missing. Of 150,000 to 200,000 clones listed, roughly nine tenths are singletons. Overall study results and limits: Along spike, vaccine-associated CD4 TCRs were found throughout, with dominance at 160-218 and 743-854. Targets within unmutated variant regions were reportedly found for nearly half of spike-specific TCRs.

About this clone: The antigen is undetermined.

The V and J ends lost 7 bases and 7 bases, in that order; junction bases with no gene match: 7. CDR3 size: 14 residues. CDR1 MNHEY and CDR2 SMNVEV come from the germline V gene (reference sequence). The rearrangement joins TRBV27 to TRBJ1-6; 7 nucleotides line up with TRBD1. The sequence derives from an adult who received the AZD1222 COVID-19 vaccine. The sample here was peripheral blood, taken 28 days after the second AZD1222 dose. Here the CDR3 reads CASTAGTDNSPLHF. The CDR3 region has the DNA TGTGCCAGCACCGCCGGGACAGACAATTCACCCCTCCACTTT.